This TCR beta chain comes out of a study of blood T cell repertoires in COVID-19. Trimming took 6 bases from V and 5 from J; bases not matched to a gene: 8. The germline V gene has CDR1 MNHEY and CDR2 SMNVEV (reference sequence). This CDR3 comprises 14 residues. Produced via immunoSEQ multiplex PCR; TCRdb's table is partial and in-frame only. The data hold 490,000 or so clones, with 88% observed a single time. The rearrangement uses TRBV27 and TRBJ2-5; TRBD1 matches at 8 bases. This clonotype was obtained from a woman aged 55-69 years who had recovered from COVID-19. The source material was PBMCs or T cells enriched from blood (not recorded which). The CDR3 region is CASRLRGRGETQYF. CDR3 nucleotide sequence: TGTGCCAGCAGACTCAGGGGGCGTGGGGAGACCCAGTACTTC.